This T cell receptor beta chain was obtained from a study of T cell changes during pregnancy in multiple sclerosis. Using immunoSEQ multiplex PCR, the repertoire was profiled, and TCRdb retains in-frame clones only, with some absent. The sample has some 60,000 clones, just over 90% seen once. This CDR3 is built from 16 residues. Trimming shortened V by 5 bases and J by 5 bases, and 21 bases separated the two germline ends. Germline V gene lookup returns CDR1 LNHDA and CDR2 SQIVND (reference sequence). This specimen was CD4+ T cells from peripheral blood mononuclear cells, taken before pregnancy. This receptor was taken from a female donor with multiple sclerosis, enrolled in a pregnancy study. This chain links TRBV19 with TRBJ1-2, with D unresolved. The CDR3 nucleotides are TGTGCCAGTAGTCTCGCCGTTGGGGTCAAGCGGTATGGCTACACCTTC. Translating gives CASSLAVGVKRYGYTF.